This T cell receptor beta chain derives from a study of T cell responses to AZD1222 COVID-19 vaccine. Profiled with immunoSEQ multiplex PCR; TCRdb holds only in-frame clones, not every one. Here the sample spans 150,000 to 170,000 clones, 90% being singletons. This clone was observed a single time. The CDR3 has 12 residues. Germline V gene lookup returns CDR1 SGHVS and CDR2 FQNEAQ. V lost 2 bases and J 4 bases, leaving 5 bases between the germline ends. The sequence was obtained from an adult in good health. Sequencing used peripheral blood, obtained on day 0 of AZD1222 vaccination. The rearrangement joins TRBV7-8 to TRBJ1-1; D unresolved. The CDR3 reads CASSLFGTEAFF. The CDR3 nucleotides read TGTGCCAGCAGCTTATTTGGCACTGAAGCTTTCTTT.